These 31 T cell receptor beta chains came from one sample sequenced in a study of blood T cell repertoires in COVID-19. The method was immunoSEQ multiplex PCR; TCRdb's version includes in-frame clones alone and lacks a portion of them. The sample lists 65,000 to 90,000 clones; around 77% were seen once. What was sequenced was peripheral blood. The receptors were sampled from a man between 65 and 79 years old with COVID-19, enrolled during active disease.

The chain uses TRBV5-4 and TRBJ2-5; D unresolved. The V gene's germline CDR1 is SGHNT and CDR2 YYREEE (reference sequence). CDR3 length: 11 amino acids. Trimming left V 3 bases short and J 4 bases short, with 4 bases between. CDR3 sequence (DNA): TGTGCCAGCAGCTCCCGAGAGACCCAGTACTTC. Its protein product is CASSSRETQYF.

This clone was seen a few times. The J gene is TRBJ2-3, the V gene TRBV9; no reliable D call. The CDR3 runs 13 residues. Trimming stripped 0 bases from V and 5 bases from J, with 7 bases between. Germline-derived CDR1 and CDR2 are SGDLS and YYNGEE. For the CDR3, the DNA is TGTGCCAGCAGCGTAGGCGATGGAGATACGCAGTATTTT. Encoded protein: CASSVGDGDTQYF.

This clone was counted once. The rearrangement joins TRBV27 to TRBJ2-3; 9 bases are a match to TRBD2. Trimming removed 0 bases from V and 2 bases from J; junction bases left unmatched: 3. CDR1 and CDR2 from the germline V gene are MNHEY and SMNVEV (reference sequence). The CDR3 runs to 16 residues. CDR3 protein: CASSLSSGRYTDTQYF. As DNA, the CDR3 is TGTGCCAGCAGTTTATCGAGCGGGAGGTACACAGATACGCAGTATTTT.

The chain links TRBV30 to TRBJ1-3; D is unresolved. CDR3 length equals 13 residues. With 3 bases removed from V and 2 bases from J, the gap between germline ends came to 8 bases. Germline V CDR1 and CDR2: GTSNPN, SVGIG (reference sequence). The CDR3 DNA reads TGTGCCTGGAGCATCCTAACTGGAAACACCATATATTTT. Protein: CAWSILTGNTIYF.

The genes are TRBV5-1 and TRBJ2-5; 13 bases are shared with TRBD2. The CDR3 runs 15 residues. J gave up 7 bases and V 3 bases, and 6 bases lay outside the gene matches. Looked up from germline, CDR1 is SGHRS and CDR2 is YFSETQ. The CDR3 bases are TGCGCCAGCAGCTCCGGACTAGCGGGAGAGGCGACCCAGTACTTC. This translates into CASSSGLAGEATQYF.

This sequence joins TRBV4-1 and TRBJ2-1, with TRBD1 matching 12 bases. Germline loops: CDR1 MGHRA, CDR2 YSYEKL. The junction had 10 bases not matched to a gene; V was cut back by 3 bases and J by 4 bases. The CDR3 has 18 amino acids. CDR3 in DNA: TGCGCCAGCAGCCACACACGTCCGGGACAGGGGGCTTACAATGAGCAGTTCTTC. Translation gives CASSHTRPGQGAYNEQFF.

The rearrangement joins TRBV5-1 to TRBJ2-3, with 10 bases matching TRBD2. Per the germline V gene, CDR1 is SGHRS and CDR2 is YFSETQ. The CDR3 consists of 15 residues. V lost 4 bases and J lost 4; bases outside the gene matches: 6. This CDR3 reads CASSPSGRDADTQYF. The CDR3 coding sequence is TGCGCCAGCAGCCCTAGCGGGAGAGATGCAGATACGCAGTATTTT.

V gene TRBV7-9 combines with J gene TRBJ1-1; D is undetermined. This CDR3 comprises 14 residues. Trimming removed 5 bases at V and 1 base at J, with 11 bases between. The V gene's germline CDR1 is SEHNR and CDR2 FQNEAQ (reference sequence). The CDR3 loop reads CASSQTDSNTEAFF. Here the CDR3 DNA reads TGTGCCAGCAGCCAAACCGACTCGAACACTGAAGCTTTCTTT.

CDR3 DNA: TGTGCCAGCAGTTCTTCCGGGACTGGCGAGCAGTACTTC. Translated: CASSSSGTGEQYF. This chain connects TRBV6-5 to TRBJ2-7; tentative D call: TRBD2 (6 bases). Germline V gene sequence: CDR1 MNHEY, CDR2 SVGAGI. V dropped 4 bases and J dropped 6 bases, with 13 bases sitting between them. This CDR3 contains 13 residues.

This chain links TRBV28 with TRBJ2-1; D perhaps matches TRBD2 (6 bases). Trimming left V 5 bases short and J 2 bases short, with 13 bases between. CDR3 size: 15 residues. Germline CDR1 reads MDHEN; CDR2 reads SYDVKM. The CDR3 DNA reads TGTGCCAGCAGTCCCCCGGCGGGAACCTACAATGAGCAGTTCTTC. Translating it yields CASSPPAGTYNEQFF. The full variable domain, with the rest looked up from reference TRBV28 and TRBJ2-1, is DVKVTQSSRYLVKRTGEKVFLECVQDMDHENMFWYRQDPGLGLRLIYFSYDVKMKEKGDIPEGYSVSREKKERFSLILESASTNQTSMYLCASSPPAGTYNEQFFGPGTRLTVL.

This clone occurred a few times. This chain joins TRBV7-9 and TRBJ2-2, with 7 bases lining up with TRBD2. With 5 bases clipped from V and 5 bases from J, the junction kept 8 bases outside the gene matches. The length of the CDR3 is 15 residues. The V gene's germline CDR1 is SEHNR and CDR2 FQNEAQ (reference sequence). The CDR3 is CASSRSLGGTGELFF. The CDR3 region has the DNA TGTGCCAGCAGCCGTTCCCTGGGGGGGACCGGGGAGCTGTTTTTT.

The chain has TRBV9 and TRBJ2-5; D is undetermined. V was cut by 3 bases and J by 2 bases, with 8 bases left in between. The CDR3 loop spans 13 amino acids. Germline CDR1 SGDLS, CDR2 YYNGEE. The CDR3 DNA follows: TGTGCCAGCAGCGGGAGTCCTCAAGAGACCCAGTACTTC. It is translated as CASSGSPQETQYF.

V is TRBV11-2 and J is TRBJ2-1; D is perhaps TRBD2 (6 bases). This CDR3 comprises 14 residues. V dropped 1 base and J dropped 7 bases, with 11 bases sitting between them. Germline V CDR1 and CDR2: SGHAT, FQNNGV. The CDR3 loop reads CASSLAGVKNEQFF. The CDR3 DNA reads TGTGCCAGCAGCTTAGCGGGAGTTAAGAATGAGCAGTTCTTC.

CDR3 nucleotides: TGTGCCAGTAGTAAAGGGACAGGGCGGGCCACCGGGGAGCTGTTTTTT. Its protein is CASSKGTGRATGELFF. The gene calls are TRBV19 and TRBJ2-2; 9 nucleotides match TRBD1. The ends lost 4 bases at V and 4 bases at J; junction bases unmatched: 7. Germline loops: CDR1 LNHDA, CDR2 SQIVND (reference sequence). The CDR3 is made up of 16 amino acids.

This CDR3 is CATSPYTGELFF. Here the CDR3 DNA reads TGTGCCACCAGTCCCTACACCGGGGAGCTGTTTTTT. The rearrangement joins TRBV24-1 to TRBJ2-2; D remains unclear. The CDR3 extends over 12 amino acids. Germline V CDR1 and CDR2: KGHDR, SFDVKD. Trimming took off 6 bases at V and 3 bases at J, with 4 bases between the two ends.

A few counts support this clone. The chain has TRBV28 and TRBJ2-2; TRBD2 aligns across 8 bases. After removal of 3 bases from V and 4 bases from J, the junction contained 4 bases not matched to a gene. The CDR3 covers 15 residues. Looked up from germline, CDR1 is MDHEN and CDR2 is SYDVKM. The CDR3 spells CASSLSGSGTGELFF. In DNA, the CDR3 is TGTGCCAGCAGTTTGAGCGGGAGTGGCACCGGGGAGCTGTTTTTT. Drawing the rest from reference TRBV28 and TRBJ2-2, the complete variable domain is DVKVTQSSRYLVKRTGEKVFLECVQDMDHENMFWYRQDPGLGLRLIYFSYDVKMKEKGDIPEGYSVSREKKERFSLILESASTNQTSMYLCASSLSGSGTGELFFGEGSRLTVL.

The CDR3 nucleotides read TGTGCCAGTAGTCCACGACAGGGGTACTTGTCCGGGGAGCTGTTTTTT. It encodes CASSPRQGYLSGELFF. The genes are TRBV19 and TRBJ2-2, with 8 bases aligning to TRBD1. This CDR3 has 16 residues. J gave up 6 bases and V 5 bases, and 11 bases lay outside the gene matches. The germline CDR1 and CDR2 sequences are LNHDA and SQIVND (reference sequence).

The rearrangement joins TRBV18 to TRBJ2-2, with D possibly matching TRBD1 (6 bases). The CDR3 loop spans 15 amino acids. Germline lookup yields CDR1 KGHSH and CDR2 LQKENI. V shed 8 bases and J shed 6 bases, with 19 bases lying between them. CDR3 in DNA: TGTGCCAGCACAGGGACCCTACCCTCGGCCGGGGAGCTGTTTTTT. Protein product: CASTGTLPSAGELFF. Variable domain in full (rest from reference TRBV18 and TRBJ2-2): NAGVMQNPRHLVRRRGQEARLRCSPMKGHSHVYWYRQLPEEGLKFMVYLQKENIIDESGMPKERFSAEFPKEGPSILRIQQVVRGDSAAYFCASTGTLPSAGELFFGEGSRLTVL.

The chain combines TRBV18 with TRBJ2-1, with 11 nucleotides matching TRBD2. Unmatched junction bases numbered 4, after V lost 0 bases and J lost 6 bases. CDR1 and CDR2 from the germline V gene are KGHSH and LQKENI. The CDR3 sequence is 16 residues long. CDR3 loop: CASSPPGTSGPNEQFF. As DNA, the CDR3 is TGTGCCAGCTCACCACCCGGGACTAGCGGCCCCAATGAGCAGTTCTTC.

The rearrangement joins TRBV6-6 to TRBJ2-1; 15 bases agree with TRBD2. The length of the CDR3 is 14 residues. The germline V gene has CDR1 MNHNY and CDR2 SVGAGI (reference sequence). The V gene end was trimmed by 6 bases and the J gene end by 8 bases; junction bases not matched to a gene: 2. The CDR3 nucleotides are TGTGCCAGCAGGGGGACTAGCGGGAGGTATGAGCAGTTCTTC. Protein: CASRGTSGRYEQFF.

The chain recombines TRBV19 with TRBJ2-2; tentatively, D is TRBD1 (5 bases). From germline, CDR1 is LNHDA and CDR2 SQIVND (reference sequence). This CDR3 comprises 15 residues. Trimming took 0 bases from V and 2 from J, leaving 7 bases between them. For the CDR3, the DNA is TGTGCCAGTAGTATAGATAGGACAAACACCGGGGAGCTGTTTTTT. As protein: CASSIDRTNTGELFF.

The chain carries TRBV30 and TRBJ1-5, with TRBD1 matching over 7 bases. Germline V gene sequence: CDR1 GTSNPN, CDR2 SVGIG (reference sequence). V lost 4 bases, J lost 1 base, and 10 bases stayed unmatched. The CDR3 covers 16 residues. CDR3 in amino acids: CAWTHRGLESNQPQHF. DNA of the CDR3: TGTGCCTGGACTCACAGGGGATTGGAGAGCAATCAGCCCCAGCATTTT.

The genes are TRBV5-6 and TRBJ2-1, with TRBD2 identical over 9 bases. The V segment lost 9 bases and the J segment 0 bases; nucleotides outside the gene matches: 4. CDR3 size: 14 residues. CDR1 and CDR2 (germline): SGHDT, YYEEEE. The CDR3 DNA sequence: TGTGCCACCAAGCGGGAGGTCTCCTACAATGAGCAGTTCTTC. It is translated as CATKREVSYNEQFF.

The gene calls are TRBV3-1 (or the pseudogene TRBV3-2) and TRBJ2-1; 13 bases are shared with TRBD2. In germline, CDR1 is LGHDT, CDR2 YNNKEL (reference sequence). The CDR3 is 15 amino acids. V was pared by 3 bases and J by 9 bases, with 5 bases of the junction left unmatched. CDR3 in DNA: TGTGCCAGCAGCCAGGGACTAGCGGGATTGGGTGAGCAGTTCTTC. Its translation: CASSQGLAGLGEQFF.

The chain joins TRBV3-1 (or the pseudogene TRBV3-2) to TRBJ2-7; 7 bases match TRBD1. J gave up 3 bases and V 4 bases, and 6 bases lay outside the gene matches. The CDR3 runs 14 residues. Germline CDR1 is LGHDT and CDR2 is YNNKEL (reference sequence). The CDR3 is CASSRNRGVYEQYF. The CDR3 DNA is TGTGCCAGCAGCCGGAACAGGGGAGTCTACGAGCAGTACTTC.

The genes are TRBV4-3 and TRBJ1-1, with a weak D call TRBD1 (6 bases). The CDR3 sequence is 17 residues long. V lost 0 bases and J lost 0, with 14 bases in between. Germline-derived CDR1 and CDR2 are LGHNA and YSLEER. In DNA form, the CDR3 reads TGCGCCAGCAGCCAAGAAAAAGGAGCAGGGGTGAACACTGAAGCTTTCTTT. Its protein product is CASSQEKGAGVNTEAFF.

A note on this clone: The same CDR3 can be traced to other DNA sequences in this sample. This chain joins TRBV5-4 and TRBJ1-1, with D tentatively TRBD1 (6 bases). The length of the CDR3 is 14 residues. The germline gives CDR1 SGHNT, CDR2 YYREEE (reference sequence). The V end was cut by 2 bases, the J end by 0 bases, with 8 bases between. The CDR3 coding sequence is TGTGCCAGCAGCTTACAGGGCATGAACACTGAAGCTTTCTTT. Translation gives CASSLQGMNTEAFF.

The table lists this clone with a count of one. This chain connects TRBV28 to TRBJ1-5, with D possibly TRBD1 on 5 matching bases. Trimming stripped 4 bases from V and 3 bases from J, with 10 bases between. The CDR3 spans 14 residues. Germline lookup yields CDR1 MDHEN and CDR2 SYDVKM. CDR3 residues: CASSSRDSNQPQHF. The CDR3 DNA is TGTGCCAGCAGTTCTCGGGACTCCAATCAGCCCCAGCATTTT.

This CDR3 reads CASSLNRDTQYF. In nucleotides, the CDR3 is TGTGCCAGCAGCTTAAATCGGGATACGCAGTATTTT. The rearrangement uses TRBV7-8 and TRBJ2-3; no firm D call. The CDR3 loop spans 12 amino acids. The germline gives CDR1 SGHVS, CDR2 FQNEAQ. Between the trimmed V and J ends, which lost 2 bases and 6 bases, there was a span of 6 bases.

This clone was seen more than once but under ten times. The rearrangement uses TRBV3-1 (or the pseudogene TRBV3-2) and TRBJ1-1, with D tentatively TRBD1 (6 bases). The CDR3 contains 15 residues. Germline V gene sequence: CDR1 LGHDT, CDR2 YNNKEL (reference sequence). Trimming shortened V by 0 bases and J by 4 bases, and 12 bases separated the two germline ends. The CDR3, as DNA: TGTGCCAGCAGCCAAGAAACAGGGCCGATCACTGAAGCTTTCTTT. It translates to CASSQETGPITEAFF.

This clone occurred once. This chain uses TRBV10-2 with TRBJ2-7; 7 bases map to TRBD2. The germline gives CDR1 WSHSY, CDR2 SAAADI. Trimming took 6 bases from V and 4 from J; bases not matched to a gene: 9. The length of the CDR3 is 14 residues. The CDR3 DNA sequence: TGCGCCAGCAGGGGGCGCGGGAGAGAGTACGAGCAGTACTTC. It yields the protein CASRGRGREYEQYF.